The 8 T cell receptor beta chains in this list originate from one sample, sequenced in a study of blood T cell repertoires in COVID-19. This table comes from immunoSEQ multiplex PCR, and its TCRdb copy is limited to in-frame clones, with some not included. The sample lists 110,000 or so clones; about nine tenths were seen once. Sequenced: peripheral blood. These receptors were obtained from a human donor in a cohort sampled during active COVID-19.

The chain recombines TRBV21-1 with TRBJ1-6; the tabulated D call, TRBD1, remains unverified against the DNA. TRBV21-1 is termed a pseudogene. The CDR3 loop spans 21 amino acids. The CDR3 loop reads CASSKKDGLSGTVKYNSPLHF. CDR3 bases: TGTGCCAGCAGCAAAAAGGACGGATTATCCGGGACAGTCAAATATAATTCACCCCTCCACTTT.

The chain employs TRBV10-1 and TRBJ2-5; a weak D match, TRBD1 (6 bases). Germline CDR1 and CDR2: WNHNN and SYGVQD (reference sequence). Trimming left V 7 bases short and J 0 bases short, with 9 bases between. The CDR3 spans 13 residues. The CDR3 sequence: CASMRTDQETQYF. In nucleotides, the CDR3 is TGCGCCAGCATGAGGACAGACCAAGAGACCCAGTACTTC.

This chain connects TRBV24-1 to TRBJ2-2; a possible D gene is TRBD2 (6 bases). CDR3 length: 16 amino acids. The ends were cut back, 2 bases at V and 2 bases at J, with 11 bases in the middle. Looked up from germline, CDR1 is KGHDR and CDR2 is SFDVKD. CDR3 in DNA: TGTGCCACCAGTGATTGGGGCGGGACTAACACCGGGGAGCTGTTTTTT. Its protein product is CATSDWGGTNTGELFF.

V is TRBV6-5 and J is TRBJ1-1; D is perhaps TRBD1 (6 bases). Germline V gene sequence: CDR1 MNHEY, CDR2 SVGAGI. Between the trimmed V and J ends, which lost 6 bases and 5 bases, there was a span of 19 bases. The CDR3 runs to 15 residues. In DNA form, the CDR3 reads TGTGCCAGCAGACCAACCGGGACACCCACTACTGAAGCTTTCTTT. It codes for CASRPTGTPTTEAFF.

The chain joins TRBV5-1 to TRBJ2-2; TRBD1 matches at 10 bases. The length of the CDR3 is 16 residues. V shed 6 bases, J shed 5 bases, and the junction held 10 bases outside the gene matches. Germline lookup yields CDR1 SGHRS and CDR2 YFSETQ. This CDR3 is CASTPGGQGRTGELFF. CDR3 DNA sequence: TGCGCCAGCACCCCAGGGGGACAGGGGAGGACCGGGGAGCTGTTTTTT.

The chain couples TRBV5-1 to TRBJ2-4, with D tentatively TRBD1 (5 bases). The germline gives CDR1 SGHRS, CDR2 YFSETQ. The germline V and J ends were trimmed by 4 bases and 9 bases, with 11 bases remaining between them. The CDR3 loop spans 12 amino acids. The CDR3 protein is CASSQDQGIQYF. CDR3 DNA: TGCGCCAGCAGCCAGGACCAGGGCATTCAGTACTTC.

The chain uses TRBV6-5 and TRBJ2-1; D may be TRBD1 (6 bases). The germline V and J ends were trimmed by 6 bases and 8 bases, with 11 bases remaining between them. Germline V CDR1 and CDR2: MNHEY, SVGAGI. The CDR3 runs to 12 residues. CDR3 protein: CASRLQGYEQFF. For the CDR3, the DNA is TGTGCCAGCAGATTACAGGGTTATGAGCAGTTCTTC.

This clone appeared a single time. The rearrangement joins TRBV3-1 (or the pseudogene TRBV3-2) to TRBJ2-7; 14 bases align to TRBD2. Germline V lookup: CDR1 LGHDT, CDR2 YNNKEL (reference sequence). Trimming cost V 6 bases and J 4 bases; bases outside gene matches: 5. This CDR3 contains 15 residues. The CDR3 nucleotides are TGTGCCAGCAGTCCCTGGACTAGCGGGGGGTACGAGCAGTACTTC. It is translated as CASSPWTSGGYEQYF.